This TCR beta chain was obtained from a study of T cells after yellow fever vaccination. Germline V gene lookup returns CDR1 KGHSH and CDR2 LQKENI. CDR3 size: 12 residues. V was clipped by 1 base and J by 9 bases, with 7 bases between them. This clonotype was counted at least ten times. Its antigen is as yet unknown. Researchers made TCR cDNA using 5'RACE template switching, and this step added a universal primer site and UMIs. Each CDR3 protein gets one entry after TCRdb re-called the 5' RACE reads with MiXCR. The sample includes 300,000 to 350,000 distinct CDR3 sequences, approximately 11% of them seen just once. Study-level points and caveats: Clonotypes shared by both compartments, CD4 and CD8, made up a small share. Most primary-vaccination clones recurred post-booster (more than 95% CD4, over 70% CD8).

The sample was CD4+ T cells sorted from PBMCs, taken 45 days after the yellow fever booster vaccination. The chain employs TRBV18 and TRBJ2-1; no firm D call. The sequence was collected from a man between 18 and 29 years old who received the YFV17D yellow fever vaccine. CDR3 sequence: CASSPQSTEQFF. In nucleotides, the CDR3 is TGTGCCAGCTCACCACAATCCACTGAGCAGTTCTTC.